This T cell receptor beta chain was captured in a study of T cells in Graves' hyperthyroidism and ophthalmopathy. Stable Graves' hyperthyroidism meant no ophthalmopathy progression within 18 months. Newly diagnosed hyperthyroidism, duration under 2 months, in patients aged 18 to 65. Uncontrolled infections, other autoimmune diseases, pregnancy or lactation led to exclusion of patients. Amplification of TCR beta CDR3 regions used RNA as the template. When the TCR CDR3 underwent first-round RT-PCR, the HTBI primer set was used. From the multiplex PCR reads, TCRdb called clonotypes with MiXCR, one entry per CDR3 protein. The sample has 600,000 to 650,000 distinct CDR3 sequences, about a sixth seen once. V was shortened by 3 bases and J by 4 bases, with 7 bases between the two germline ends. This CDR3 is built from 12 residues. This clonotype was recorded at least ten times.

The specimen was blood. The receptor comes from a young woman with Graves' hyperthyroidism. The rearrangement links TRBV12-3 or TRBV12-4 to TRBJ2-7; D uncertain. The CDR3 reads CASSFDLYEQYF. CDR3 sequence (DNA): TGTGCCAGCAGTTTCGATCTTTACGAGCAGTACTTC.